These T cell receptor beta chains were read from a single sample in a study of CD8+CD57+ T cells in acquired aplastic anemia. TCRdb analysed the reads with MiXCR anew, one entry per CDR3 protein. The data hold about 290,000 distinct CDR3 sequences, with under 65% observed a single time. Sequencing was performed on sorted CD4+, CD8+, or CD8+CD57+ T cells (not recorded which) from PBMCs. All receptors come from a human donor with aplastic anemia. Each CDR3 is given with its conserved first and last residue. Each record gives: D gene, clone size, CDR3 length, J gene, V gene, CDR3 DNA, CDR3 protein. The D gene is left open where the match is weak. Expanded clones get a size class; other rows say once, few or many, or leave the size out.

NA,NA,17,TRBJ1-5,TRBV20-1,TGCAGTGCTAGAGGGGGGGATTGGGCAGGGGAGGTTCAGCCCCAGCATTTT,CSARGGDWAGEVQPQHF
NA,NA,14,TRBJ2-1,TRBV24-1,TGTGCCACCAGTGATGGGTCGGGGCCCAATGAGCAGTTCTTC,CATSDGSGPNEQFF
NA,once,15,TRBJ2-1,TRBV20-1,TGCAGTGCTAGGGCAAGCGCGAGCTCCTACAATGAGCAGTTCTTC,CSARASASSYNEQFF
NA,NA,15,TRBJ1-1,TRBV10-3,TGTGCCATCAGTGTAGGGTGGGAGGGTAACACTGAAGCTTTCTTT,CAISVGWEGNTEAFF
NA,NA,13,TRBJ2-4,TRBV7-6,TGTGCCAGCAGCTTAGGGCCAAAAAACGTTCAGTACTTC,CASSLGPKNVQYF
NA,once,17,TRBJ2-6,TRBV29-1,TGCAGCGTTGGTGGGTTAATCGGGACTTCTGGGGCCAACGTCCTGACTTTC,CSVGGLIGTSGANVLTF
NA,NA,16,TRBJ1-3,TRBV18,TGTGCCAGCTCACCACCAGGGACTAACTCTGGAAACACCATATATTTT,CASSPPGTNSGNTIYF
NA,NA,15,TRBJ2-6,TRBV2,TGTGCCAGCAGTAAAGAGCCCTCTGGGGCCAACGTCCTGACTTTC,CASSKEPSGANVLTF
NA,many,14,TRBJ1-2,TRBV20-1,TGCAGTGCTAGAGCCGGACGTTCAACCTATGGCTACACCTTC,CSARAGRSTYGYTF
NA,few,11,TRBJ2-1,TRBV20-1,TGCAGTGCTAGAGGACCGAATGAGCAGTTCTTC,CSARGPNEQFF
TRBD1,NA,16,TRBJ2-7,TRBV20-1,TGCAGTGCTAGGATACCTAGCGGGACAGGGGGCAACGAGCAGTACTTC,CSARIPSGTGGNEQYF
NA,few,12,TRBJ2-7,TRBV7-9,TGTGCCAGCAGCCTCAGTGCGACGGAGCAGTACTTC,CASSLSATEQYF
TRBD2,few,13,TRBJ2-5,TRBV10-3,TGTGCCAGCCGGACTAGCCGTCAAGAGACCCAGTACTTC,CASRTSRQETQYF
TRBD1,NA,17,TRBJ1-4,TRBV18,TGTGCCAGCTCACCTAGAGGACAGGGTGCAACTAATGAAAAACTGTTTTTT,CASSPRGQGATNEKLFF
TRBD1,NA,14,TRBJ2-7,TRBV2,TGTGCCAGCACTGAGGACAGGACCATCTACGAGCAGTACTTC,CASTEDRTIYEQYF
NA,NA,12,TRBJ2-5,TRBV29-1,TGCAGCCAAGGGAGGGGGCAAGAGACCCAGTACTTC,CSQGRGQETQYF
NA,many,11,TRBJ2-1,TRBV2,TGTGCCAGCAGATACCAGGGTGAGCAGTTCTTC,CASRYQGEQFF
TRBD1,NA,17,TRBJ1-3,TRBV7-9,TGTGCCAGCATCCCCACCCCGGACAGGCTGGCTGGAAACACCATATATTTT,CASIPTPDRLAGNTIYF
NA,NA,15,TRBJ2-1,TRBV7-9,TGTGCCAGCAGCTTTTACGGGGGAAACTACAATGAGCAGTTCTTC,CASSFYGGNYNEQFF
TRBD2,few,13,TRBJ2-7,TRBV7-7,TGTGCCAGCAGCCCTTTTGCGGGGGACGAGCAGTACTTC,CASSPFAGDEQYF
NA,NA,14,TRBJ2-3,TRBV20-1,TGCAGTGCTAGAGATCTCCAGTCCACAGATACGCAGTATTTT,CSARDLQSTDTQYF
NA,few,16,TRBJ2-3,TRBV24-1,TGTGCCACCAGTGATTTGAGCAGGGACGACACAGATACGCAGTATTTT,CATSDLSRDDTDTQYF
NA,many,15,TRBJ1-1,TRBV25-1,TGTGCCAGCATGTTTGGTGGCGGAACGAACACTGAAGCTTTCTTT,CASMFGGGTNTEAFF
NA,NA,15,TRBJ2-7,TRBV27,TGTGCCAGCCATGGGGCAGGACCTACCTCCTACGAGCAGTACTTC,CASHGAGPTSYEQYF
TRBD2,NA,16,TRBJ2-1,TRBV15,TGTGCCACCAGCAGAGCTAGCGGGGGGGCTGTCAATGAGCAGTTCTTC,CATSRASGGAVNEQFF
NA,NA,11,TRBJ1-2,TRBV19,TGTGCCACCGAGGGGGGGTTTGGCTACACCTTC,CATEGGFGYTF
NA,NA,13,TRBJ2-7,TRBV20-1,TGCAGTGCTAGTAAAGGACTTGCGGACGAGCAGTACTTC,CSASKGLADEQYF
NA,many,13,TRBJ1-2,TRBV5-1,TGCGCCAGCAGCCCCCCGACAAGCTATGGCTACACCTTC,CASSPPTSYGYTF
NA,NA,11,TRBJ1-1,TRBV29-1,TGCAGCGGTGGGGGGGAGGCTGAAGCTTTCTTT,CSGGGEAEAFF
NA,few,11,TRBJ1-2,TRBV2,TGTGCCAGCAGGTTAGGACCCCCCTACACCTTC,CASRLGPPYTF
NA,few,14,TRBJ1-6,TRBV20-1,TGCAGTGCTAGCGAGCTGTTCAATAATTCACCCCTCCACTTT,CSASELFNNSPLHF
NA,NA,13,TRBJ2-7,TRBV29-1,TGCAGCGTTGAAGAAGGGTGGCAGGATGAGCAGTACTTC,CSVEEGWQDEQYF
NA,NA,14,TRBJ2-7,TRBV2,TGTGCCAGCAGAATCGCGGGAAGGGAACTGGAGCAGTACTTC,CASRIAGRELEQYF
NA,NA,13,TRBJ2-7,TRBV20-1,TGCAGTGCCTTGACAGAGGGCTCCTACGAGCAGTACTTC,CSALTEGSYEQYF
TRBD1,NA,15,TRBJ1-6,TRBV5-1,TGCGCCAGCAGCTTGGAAGGACAGGGTCGTTCACCCCTCCACTTT,CASSLEGQGRSPLHF
TRBD2,many,15,TRBJ2-7,TRBV7-9,TGTGCCAGCAGCTTAGTAGCGGGAGGGGGAGGCGAGCAGTACTTC,CASSLVAGGGGEQYF
NA,many,15,TRBJ2-3,TRBV20-1,TGCAGTGCTAGAGGACGGAACTTGGGGACATGGACGCAGTATTTT,CSARGRNLGTWTQYF
TRBD1,NA,16,TRBJ1-2,TRBV10-3,TGTGCCATCAGTGAGAGTCATTGGGACAGGCTCGATGGCTACACCTTC,CAISESHWDRLDGYTF
TRBD2,NA,12,TRBJ2-5,TRBV20-1,TGCAGTGCTCGACTAGCACAAGAGACCCAGTACTTC,CSARLAQETQYF
NA,NA,15,TRBJ2-7,TRBV20-1,TGCAGTGCTAGAGATCAACGGGGCACAGTCTACGAGCAGTACTTC,CSARDQRGTVYEQYF
TRBD1,many,15,TRBJ2-5,TRBV12-3/TRBV12-4,TGTGCCAGCAGTAGGGGGCAGGGGAGCCAAGAGACCCAGTACTTC,CASSRGQGSQETQYF